This entry describes one T cell receptor beta chain. The data were produced by immunoSEQ multiplex PCR, yet TCRdb's version contains in-frame clones alone and is incomplete. The sample has over 250,000 clones; 75% to 90% are singletons. Trimming stripped 11 bases from V and 3 bases from J, with 11 bases between. The germline CDR1 and CDR2 sequences are LGHDT and YNNKEL (reference sequence). CDR3 length equals 13 residues. The data are from a study of blood T cell repertoires in COVID-19. Looking at the study overall: COVID-19 samples from acute and convalescent phases originated in the United States, Italy and Spain.

The sequenced material came from peripheral blood. The source of this sequence is a man aged 50 to 60 with acute or convalescent COVID-19. The chain carries TRBV3-1 (or the pseudogene TRBV3-2) and TRBJ1-6; TRBD1 might be the D (5 bases). The CDR3 is CAVGQFYNSPLHF. The CDR3 nucleotides read TGTGCCGTGGGGCAGTTCTATAATTCACCCCTCCACTTT.